This T cell receptor (beta chain) was captured by sequencing in a study of blood T cell repertoires in COVID-19. As for the study in general: There were acute and convalescent COVID-19 samples, and they came from the United States, Italy and Spain. T cells, B-cell-depleted T cells, or PBMCs supplied cDNA or gDNA.

In the study's own analysis: The assay estimated nucleated cells by amplifying reference gene primers. Clones were read by immunoSEQ multiplex PCR, and TCRdb kept only the in-frame ones, dropping some. The DNA was the basis for D and trimming; V, J and clone size are from that table. The sample holds roughly 43,000 clones, roughly 87% seen once. The sequenced sample was peripheral blood. The TCR originated in a man between 65 and 79 years old with active COVID-19.

In DNA, the CDR3 is TGTGCCAGCAGCGCCCTCACGGGCAGGGGAGGGACAGATACGCAGTATTTT. Translating it yields CASSALTGRGGTDTQYF. The chain has TRBV9 and TRBJ2-3, with D perhaps matching TRBD2 (7 bases). The CDR3 loop spans 17 amino acids. Germline CDR1 and CDR2: SGDLS and YYNGEE. Deletions cut 3 bases from V and 3 bases from J, with 20 bases between.